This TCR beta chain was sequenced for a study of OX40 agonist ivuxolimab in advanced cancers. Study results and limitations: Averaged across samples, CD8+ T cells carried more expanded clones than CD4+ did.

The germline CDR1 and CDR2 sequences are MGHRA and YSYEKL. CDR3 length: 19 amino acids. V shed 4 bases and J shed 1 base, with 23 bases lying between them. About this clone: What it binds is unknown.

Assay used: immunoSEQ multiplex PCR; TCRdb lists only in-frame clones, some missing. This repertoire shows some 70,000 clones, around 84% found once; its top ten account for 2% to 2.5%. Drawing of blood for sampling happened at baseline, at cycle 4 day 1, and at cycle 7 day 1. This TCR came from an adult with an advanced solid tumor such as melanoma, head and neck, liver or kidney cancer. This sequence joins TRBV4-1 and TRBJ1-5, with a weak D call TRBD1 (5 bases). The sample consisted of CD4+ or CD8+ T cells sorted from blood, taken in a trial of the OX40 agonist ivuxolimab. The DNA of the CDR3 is TGCGCCAGCAGCCTAAGTCGCGTACGGGGCGAGCAGAGCAATCAGCCCCAGCATTTT. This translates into CASSLSRVRGEQSNQPQHF.